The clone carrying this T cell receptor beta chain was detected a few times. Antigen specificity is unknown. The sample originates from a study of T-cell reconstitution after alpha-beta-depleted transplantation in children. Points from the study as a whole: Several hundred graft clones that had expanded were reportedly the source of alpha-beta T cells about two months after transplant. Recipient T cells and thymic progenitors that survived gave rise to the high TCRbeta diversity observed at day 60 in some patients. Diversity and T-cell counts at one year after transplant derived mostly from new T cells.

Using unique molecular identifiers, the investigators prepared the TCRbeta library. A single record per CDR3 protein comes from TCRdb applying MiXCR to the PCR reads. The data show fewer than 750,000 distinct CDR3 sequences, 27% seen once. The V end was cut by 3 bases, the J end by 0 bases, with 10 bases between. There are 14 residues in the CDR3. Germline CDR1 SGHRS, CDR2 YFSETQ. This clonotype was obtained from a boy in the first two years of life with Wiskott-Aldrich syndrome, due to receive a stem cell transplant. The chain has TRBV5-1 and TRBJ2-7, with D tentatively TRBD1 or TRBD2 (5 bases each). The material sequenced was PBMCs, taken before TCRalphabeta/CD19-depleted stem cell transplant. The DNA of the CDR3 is TGCGCCAGCAGCTCCCGGGACCCCTCCTACGAGCAGTACTTC. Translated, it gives CASSSRDPSYEQYF.